Each of the 8 T cell receptor beta chains below was sequenced from the same sample in a study of cytomegalovirus exposure and HLA in healthy donors. 60 Vbeta and 13 Jbeta primers were used in PCR. This table comes from immunoSEQ multiplex PCR, and its TCRdb copy is limited to in-frame clones, with some not included. Its listing shows around 100,000 clones. The sample consisted of PBMCs. The receptors shown here come from a man aged 40-55 years in good health and CMV-seropositive.

The J gene is TRBJ1-1, the V gene TRBV27; no definite D call. The CDR3 has 12 amino acids. Trimming took off 11 bases at V and 6 bases at J, with 16 bases between the two ends. Per germline, CDR1 MNHEY and CDR2 SMNVEV (reference sequence). The DNA of the CDR3 is TGTGCCGCCTATGACGGAGTTTCTGAAGCTTTCTTT. Protein: CAAYDGVSEAFF.

The CDR3 here is CASSVAEGAGQPQHF. CDR3 nucleotides: TGTGCCAGCAGCGTAGCTGAAGGGGCTGGGCAGCCCCAGCATTTT. The chain combines TRBV9 with TRBJ1-5; possible D gene TRBD1, 5 bases. Germline CDR1 SGDLS, CDR2 YYNGEE. The CDR3 is 15 amino acids. V dropped 0 bases and J dropped 7 bases, with 14 bases sitting between them.

This chain uses TRBV25-1 with TRBJ2-7, with D perhaps TRBD1 (5 bases). Trimming shortened V by 4 bases and J by 5 bases, and 12 bases separated the two germline ends. Germline V gives CDR1 MGHDK, CDR2 SYGVNS. CDR3 length: 13 residues. CDR3 region: CASSVTGAHEQYF. The CDR3, as DNA: TGTGCCAGCAGTGTCACAGGAGCCCACGAGCAGTACTTC.

J is TRBJ2-7 and V is TRBV9; 8 positions match TRBD1. Germline loops: CDR1 SGDLS, CDR2 YYNGEE. This CDR3 spans 15 amino acids. Trimming at V came to 0 bases and at J to 2 bases, leaving 4 bases not matched to a gene. This chain's CDR3 is CASSVGQGLAYEQYF. In nucleotides, the CDR3 is TGTGCCAGCAGCGTAGGACAGGGGCTCGCCTACGAGCAGTACTTC. Together with reference TRBV9 and TRBJ2-7, the CDR3 gives the full variable domain: DSGVTQTPKHLITATGQRVTLRCSPRSGDLSVYWYQQSLDQGLQFLIQYYNGEERAKGNILERFSAQQFPDLHSELNLSSLELGDSALYFCASSVGQGLAYEQYFGPGTRLTVT.

The chain couples TRBV14 to TRBJ2-2; D is perhaps TRBD2 (7 bases). From germline, CDR1 is SGHDN and CDR2 FVKESK. The CDR3 is made up of 14 amino acids. Deletions cut 6 bases from V and 0 bases from J, with 8 bases between. The CDR3 DNA reads as TGTGCCAGCAGAGGGGGGGCGAACACCGGGGAGCTGTTTTTT. Amino acid sequence: CASRGGANTGELFF.

The chain carries TRBV4-1 and TRBJ1-1; no clear D gene. Germline V gene sequence: CDR1 MGHRA, CDR2 YSYEKL. The CDR3 totals 14 residues. V lost 0 bases and J 1 base, leaving 6 bases between the germline ends. As DNA, the CDR3 is TGCGCCAGCAGCCAAGAGACATGGAACACTGAAGCTTTCTTT. Amino acid sequence: CASSQETWNTEAFF.

V is TRBV19 and J is TRBJ1-2; no clear D. Germline V gene data show CDR1 as LNHDA and CDR2 as SQIVND (reference sequence). The CDR3 has 8 residues. Between the trimmed V and J ends, which lost 4 bases and 11 bases, there was a span of 2 bases. This CDR3 is CASSTYTF. The CDR3 coding sequence is TGTGCCAGTAGTACATACACCTTC. The variable domain in full, with the rest retrieved from reference TRBV19 and TRBJ1-2, is DGGITQSPKYLFRKEGQNVTLSCEQNLNHDAMYWYRQDPGQGLRLIYYSQIVNDFQKGDIAEGYSVSREKKESFPLTVTSAQKNPTAFYLCASSTYTFGSGTRLTVV.

V gene TRBV5-1 combines with J gene TRBJ2-5, with 14 bases lining up with TRBD2. The better agreement between TRBJ2-7 and the DNA end casts doubt on the J call. This CDR3 region has 15 residues. Germline V gene data show CDR1 as SGHRS and CDR2 as YFSETQ. CDR3 coding DNA: TGCGCCAGCAGCTGGGGGACTAGCGGGGGATACGAGCAGTACTTC. This codes for CASSWGTSGGYEQYF.